The TCR beta chain described here comes from a study of cytomegalovirus exposure and HLA in healthy donors. PCR was performed using 60 Vbeta and 13 Jbeta primers. Using immunoSEQ multiplex PCR, the repertoire was profiled, and TCRdb retains in-frame clones only, with some absent. Of roughly 69,000 clones listed, around 72% are singletons. This CDR3 comprises 16 residues. Germline lookup yields CDR1 LGHNA and CDR2 YSLEER. The J segment lost 4 bases and the V segment lost 0 bases, leaving 3 bases of the junction unmatched. The rearrangement joins TRBV4-3 to TRBJ2-2, with 9 positions matching TRBD1. This TCR came from a male donor in good health and CMV-seropositive. Input material: PBMCs. The CDR3 DNA reads TGCGCCAGCAGCCAAGATACAGGGGGCATCACCGGGGAGCTGTTTTTT. It is translated as CASSQDTGGITGELFF.